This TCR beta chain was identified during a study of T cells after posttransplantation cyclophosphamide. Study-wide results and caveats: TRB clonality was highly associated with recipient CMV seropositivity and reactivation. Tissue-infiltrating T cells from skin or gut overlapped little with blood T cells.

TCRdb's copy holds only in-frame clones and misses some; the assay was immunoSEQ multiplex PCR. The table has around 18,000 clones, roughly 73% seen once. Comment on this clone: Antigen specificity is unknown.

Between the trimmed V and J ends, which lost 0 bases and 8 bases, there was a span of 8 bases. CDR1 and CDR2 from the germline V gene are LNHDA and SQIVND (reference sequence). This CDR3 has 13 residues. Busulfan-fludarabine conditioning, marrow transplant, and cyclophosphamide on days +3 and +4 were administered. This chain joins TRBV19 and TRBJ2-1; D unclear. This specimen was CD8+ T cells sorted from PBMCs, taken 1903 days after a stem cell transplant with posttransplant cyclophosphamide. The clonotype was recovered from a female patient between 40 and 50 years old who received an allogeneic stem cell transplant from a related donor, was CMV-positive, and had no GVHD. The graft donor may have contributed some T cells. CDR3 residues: CASSIDWRDEQFF. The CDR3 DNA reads TGTGCCAGTAGTATAGACTGGAGAGATGAGCAGTTCTTC.